This T cell receptor (beta chain) appears in the sequencing data of a study of immune evolution from preneoplasia to lung adenocarcinoma. Study context: HLA loss of heterozygosity: 5.5% to 8.5% AIS, more than 14% MIA, around 35% ADC, none AAH. Findings and limits, study-wide: Normal lung had highest clonality; later lesions appeared denser, more diverse.

Germline CDR1 reads SGHRS; CDR2 reads YFSETQ. Trimming removed 0 bases at V and 5 bases at J, with 16 bases between. CDR3 length: 16 amino acids. The assay was immunoSEQ multiplex PCR, and TCRdb's table has in-frame clones only and misses some. The sample contains about 6,500 clones, around 75% of which appear only once. As for this clone: No antigen is known for it.

The chain recombines TRBV5-1 with TRBJ2-3, with D perhaps being TRBD1 or TRBD2 (5 bases each). This TCR was sampled from a person aged 55 to 69 with lung adenocarcinoma. Specimen: FFPE invasive lung adenocarcinoma tissue. The CDR3 DNA reads TGCGCCAGCAGCTTGGGGCTGGGACCGAAGGTAGATACGCAGTATTTT. This translates into CASSLGLGPKVDTQYF.